This record concerns one T cell receptor beta chain sequence. Its cognate antigen is unknown. Sequencing involved patients with CD8+CD57+ cell expansion previously shown by flow cytometry. The diagnosis in all patients was severe acquired aplastic anemia. Patients were untreated when blood was sampled. The CDR3 has 14 residues. Trimming cost V 5 bases and J 8 bases; bases outside gene matches: 8. Germline V gives CDR1 LNHNV, CDR2 YYDKDF (reference sequence). The sample is drawn from a study of CD8+CD57+ T cells in acquired aplastic anemia. Whole-study context: Each DNA sample taken from sorted CD4+ and CD8+ cells came to 3.2 ug on average.

Genomic DNA, serving as template, underwent TCR beta VDJ and CDR3 profiling. TCRdb reprocessed the reads via MiXCR and lists one record per CDR3 protein. Among 150,000 or so distinct CDR3 sequences listed, 40% to 50% were seen once. Whole-study results and caveats: Overlap between patients and controls comprised twenty-nine CD8+ CDR3 sequences.

V gene TRBV15 combines with J gene TRBJ1-2, with 10 bases identical to TRBD1. The source of this sequence is a human donor with aplastic anemia. Sequencing was done on a sample of sorted CD4+, CD8+, or CD8+CD57+ T cells (not recorded which) from PBMCs. The CDR3 bases are TGTGCCACCAGCTCACGACAGGGGGCAAGGGGCTACACCTTC. This sequence encodes CATSSRQGARGYTF.